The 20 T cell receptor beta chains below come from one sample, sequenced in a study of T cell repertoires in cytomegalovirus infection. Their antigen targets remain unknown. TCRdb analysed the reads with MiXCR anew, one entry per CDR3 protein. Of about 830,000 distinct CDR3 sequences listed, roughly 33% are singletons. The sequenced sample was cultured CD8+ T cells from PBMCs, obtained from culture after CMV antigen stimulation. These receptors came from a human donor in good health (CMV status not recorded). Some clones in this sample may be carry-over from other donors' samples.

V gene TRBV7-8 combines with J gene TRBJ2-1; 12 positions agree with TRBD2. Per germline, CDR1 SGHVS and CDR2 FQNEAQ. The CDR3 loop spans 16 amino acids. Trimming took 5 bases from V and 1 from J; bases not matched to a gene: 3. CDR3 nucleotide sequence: TGTGCCAGCAGCCCAGGACTAGCGGGGTCCTACAATGAGCAGTTCTTC. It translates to CASSPGLAGSYNEQFF.

The CDR3 nucleotides are TGTGCCATACGGTGGGCGAACACCGGGGAGCTGTTTTTT. Amino acids: CAIRWANTGELFF. The chain carries TRBV7-6 and TRBJ2-2, with D uncertain. V lost 10 bases, J lost 0 bases, and 9 bases lay in between. The germline V gene encodes CDR1 SGHVS and CDR2 FNYEAQ. The CDR3 spans 13 residues.

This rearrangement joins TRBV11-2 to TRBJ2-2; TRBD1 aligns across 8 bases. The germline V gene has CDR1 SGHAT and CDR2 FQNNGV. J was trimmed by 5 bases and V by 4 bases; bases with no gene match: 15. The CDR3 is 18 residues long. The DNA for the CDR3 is TGTGCCAGCAGCTCCAATCCGGGACAGGAGGCTTGGACCGGGGAGCTGTTTTTT. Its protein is CASSSNPGQEAWTGELFF.

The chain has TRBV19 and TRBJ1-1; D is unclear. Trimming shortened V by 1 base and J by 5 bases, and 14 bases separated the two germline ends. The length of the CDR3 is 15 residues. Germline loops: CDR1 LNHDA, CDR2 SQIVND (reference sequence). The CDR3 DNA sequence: TGTGCCAGTAGTATAGGGCAAGCGGGGTCGACTGAAGCTTTCTTT. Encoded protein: CASSIGQAGSTEAFF.

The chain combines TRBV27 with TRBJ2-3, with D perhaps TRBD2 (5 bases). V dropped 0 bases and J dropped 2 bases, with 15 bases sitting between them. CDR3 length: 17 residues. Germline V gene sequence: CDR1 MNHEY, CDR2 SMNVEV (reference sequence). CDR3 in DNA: TGTGCCAGCAGTTTATCGCTTCTCGGGGATTACACAGATACGCAGTATTTT. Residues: CASSLSLLGDYTDTQYF.

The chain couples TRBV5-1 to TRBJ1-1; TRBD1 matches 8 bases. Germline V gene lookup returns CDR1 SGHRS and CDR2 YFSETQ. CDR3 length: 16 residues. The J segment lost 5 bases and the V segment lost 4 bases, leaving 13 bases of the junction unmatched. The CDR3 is CASSLLGFTGGTEAFF. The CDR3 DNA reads TGCGCCAGCAGCCTATTAGGATTTACAGGGGGAACTGAAGCTTTCTTT.

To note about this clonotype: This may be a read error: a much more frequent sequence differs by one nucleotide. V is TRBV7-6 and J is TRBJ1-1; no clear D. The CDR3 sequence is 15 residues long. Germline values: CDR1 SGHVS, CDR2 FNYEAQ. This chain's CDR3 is CANSPYTRSDTEAFF. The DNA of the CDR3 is TGTGCCAACAGCCCGTATACCAGGTCGGACACTGAAGCTTTCTTT.

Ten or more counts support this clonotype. The CDR3 DNA is TGTGCCAGCACCGTTGAACAGGGTCTCGCCTATGGCTACACCTTC. It encodes CASTVEQGLAYGYTF. V is TRBV28 and J is TRBJ1-2; a weak D match, TRBD1 (6 bases). Trimming stripped 7 bases from V and 4 bases from J, with 19 bases between. CDR1 MDHEN and CDR2 SYDVKM come from the germline V gene. The CDR3 has 15 residues.

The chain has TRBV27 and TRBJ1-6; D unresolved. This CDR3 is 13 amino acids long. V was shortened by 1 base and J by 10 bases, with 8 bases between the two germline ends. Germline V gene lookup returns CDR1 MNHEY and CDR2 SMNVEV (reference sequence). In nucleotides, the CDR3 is TGTGCCAGCAGTTTATACAGTGGGTCACCCCTCCACTTT. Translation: CASSLYSGSPLHF.

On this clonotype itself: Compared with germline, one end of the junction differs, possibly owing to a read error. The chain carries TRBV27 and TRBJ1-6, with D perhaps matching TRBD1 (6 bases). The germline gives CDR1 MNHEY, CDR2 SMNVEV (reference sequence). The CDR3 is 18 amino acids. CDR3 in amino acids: CASGLIKSGGTYNSPLHF. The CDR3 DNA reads TGTGCCAGCGGTTTAATAAAGTCTGGGGGCACCTATAATTCACCCCTCCACTTT.

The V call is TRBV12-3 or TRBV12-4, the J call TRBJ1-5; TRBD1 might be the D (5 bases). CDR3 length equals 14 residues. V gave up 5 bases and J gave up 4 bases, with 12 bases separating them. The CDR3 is CASSAGAYNQPQHF. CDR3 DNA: TGTGCCAGCAGTGCCGGGGCCTATAATCAGCCCCAGCATTTT.

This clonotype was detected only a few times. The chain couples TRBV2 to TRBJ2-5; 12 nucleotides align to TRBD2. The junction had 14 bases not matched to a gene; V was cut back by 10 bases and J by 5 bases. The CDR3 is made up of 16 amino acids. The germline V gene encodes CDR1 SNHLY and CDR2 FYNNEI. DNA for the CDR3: TGTGCCACCCTACGACCTCTAGCGGGGGGGACGGAGACCCAGTACTTC. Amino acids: CATLRPLAGGTETQYF.

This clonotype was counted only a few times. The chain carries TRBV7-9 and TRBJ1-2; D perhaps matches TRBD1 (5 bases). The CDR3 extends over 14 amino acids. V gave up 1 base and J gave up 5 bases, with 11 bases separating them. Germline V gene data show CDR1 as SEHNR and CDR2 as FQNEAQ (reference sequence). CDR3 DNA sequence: TGTGCCAGCAGCTTAGTTCCAGGGCTTTATGGCTACACCTTC. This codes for CASSLVPGLYGYTF.

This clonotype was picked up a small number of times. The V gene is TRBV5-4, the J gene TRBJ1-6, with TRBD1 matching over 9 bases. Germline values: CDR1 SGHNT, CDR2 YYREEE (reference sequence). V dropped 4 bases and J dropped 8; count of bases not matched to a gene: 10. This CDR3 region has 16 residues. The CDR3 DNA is TGTGCCAGCAGCCCACCCCCGGGACAGGGTTATTCACCCCTCCACTTT. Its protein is CASSPPPGQGYSPLHF.

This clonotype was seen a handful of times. CDR3 DNA: TGTGCCAGCAGCCCGGGGAGTTCGGGCGAGACCCAGTACTTC. This encodes CASSPGSSGETQYF. The chain joins TRBV9 to TRBJ2-5; possibly TRBD2 for D (5 bases). Germline V lookup: CDR1 SGDLS, CDR2 YYNGEE. The CDR3 has 14 residues. Between the trimmed V and J ends, which lost 4 bases and 5 bases, there was a span of 15 bases.

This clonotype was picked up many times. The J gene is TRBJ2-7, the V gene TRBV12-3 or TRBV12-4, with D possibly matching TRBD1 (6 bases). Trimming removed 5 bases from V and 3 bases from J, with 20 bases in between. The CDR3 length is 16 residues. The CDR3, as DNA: TGTGCCAGCAGTCCCTCCGGGACACCTATTGTCTACGAGCAGTACGTC. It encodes CASSPSGTPIVYEQYV.

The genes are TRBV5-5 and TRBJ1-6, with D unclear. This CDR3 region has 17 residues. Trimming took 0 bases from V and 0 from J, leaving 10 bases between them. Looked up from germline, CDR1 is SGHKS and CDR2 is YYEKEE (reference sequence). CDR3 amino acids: CASSLAEEISYNSPLHF. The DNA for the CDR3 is TGTGCCAGCAGCTTGGCCGAGGAGATCTCCTATAATTCACCCCTCCACTTT.

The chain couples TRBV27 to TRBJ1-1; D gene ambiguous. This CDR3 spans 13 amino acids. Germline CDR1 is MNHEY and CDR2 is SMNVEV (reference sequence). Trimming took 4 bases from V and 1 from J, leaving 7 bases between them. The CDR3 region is CASSYQWNTEAFF. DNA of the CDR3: TGTGCCAGCAGTTATCAGTGGAACACTGAAGCTTTCTTT.

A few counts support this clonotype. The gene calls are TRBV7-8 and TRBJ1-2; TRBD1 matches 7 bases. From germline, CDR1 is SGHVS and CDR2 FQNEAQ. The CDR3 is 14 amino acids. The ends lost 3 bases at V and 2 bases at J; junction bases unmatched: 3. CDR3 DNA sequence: TGTGCCAGCAGCTTCTCGGGACAGAACTATGGCTACACCTTC. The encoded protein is CASSFSGQNYGYTF.

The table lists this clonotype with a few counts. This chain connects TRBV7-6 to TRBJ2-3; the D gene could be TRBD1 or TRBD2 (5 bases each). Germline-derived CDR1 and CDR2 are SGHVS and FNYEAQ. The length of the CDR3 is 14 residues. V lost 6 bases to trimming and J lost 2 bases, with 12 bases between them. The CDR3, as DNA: TGTGCCAGCAGATTGGGACGACACACAGATACGCAGTATTTT. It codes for CASRLGRHTDTQYF.